The T cell receptor beta chain described here comes from a study of shared clonotypes between healthy human individuals. Germline loops: CDR1 ENHRY, CDR2 SYGVKD. This CDR3 has 14 amino acids. The V and J ends lost 6 bases and 7 bases, in that order; junction bases with no gene match: 3. Using immunoSEQ multiplex PCR, the repertoire was profiled, and TCRdb retains in-frame clones only, with some absent. This table has some 2,400,000 clones, approximately 95% appearing once. V usage is TRBV10-3 and J usage is TRBJ2-1; 13 positions match TRBD2. The clonotype was recovered from a man aged 18 to 29 in good health. The material sequenced was naive CD4+ T cells sorted from blood. The subset was: CD45RA+ positively selected. CDR3 in amino acids: CAIRTSGRSNEQFF. CDR3 bases: TGTGCCATCAGGACTAGCGGGAGGTCAAATGAGCAGTTCTTC.